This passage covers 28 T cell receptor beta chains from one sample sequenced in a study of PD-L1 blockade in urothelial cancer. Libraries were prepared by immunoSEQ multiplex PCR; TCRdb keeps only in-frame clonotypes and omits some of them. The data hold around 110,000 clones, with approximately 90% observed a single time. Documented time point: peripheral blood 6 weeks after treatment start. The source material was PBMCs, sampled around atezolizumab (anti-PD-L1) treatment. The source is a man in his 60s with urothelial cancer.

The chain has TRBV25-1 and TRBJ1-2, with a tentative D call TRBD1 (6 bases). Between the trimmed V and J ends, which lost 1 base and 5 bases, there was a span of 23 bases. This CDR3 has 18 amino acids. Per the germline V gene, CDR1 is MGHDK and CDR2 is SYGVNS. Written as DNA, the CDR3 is TGTGCCAGCAGTGAATTCGCGTTGGAGCGGGACACGGAGTATGGCTACACCTTC. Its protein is CASSEFALERDTEYGYTF.

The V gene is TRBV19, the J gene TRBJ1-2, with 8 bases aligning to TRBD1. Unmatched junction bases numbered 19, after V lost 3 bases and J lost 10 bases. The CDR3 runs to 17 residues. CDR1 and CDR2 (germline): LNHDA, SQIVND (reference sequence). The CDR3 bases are TGTGCCAGTAGTATCTACAGGGGGATGGACGGATCCGGAGACTACACCTTC. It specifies CASSIYRGMDGSGDYTF. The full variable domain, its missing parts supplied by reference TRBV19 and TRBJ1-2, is DGGITQSPKYLFRKEGQNVTLSCEQNLNHDAMYWYRQDPGQGLRLIYYSQIVNDFQKGDIAEGYSVSREKKESFPLTVTSAQKNPTAFYLCASSIYRGMDGSGDYTFGSGTRLTVV.

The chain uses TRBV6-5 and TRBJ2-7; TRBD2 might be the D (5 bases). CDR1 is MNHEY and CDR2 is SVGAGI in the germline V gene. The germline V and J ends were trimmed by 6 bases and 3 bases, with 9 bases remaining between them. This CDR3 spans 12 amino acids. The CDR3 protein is CASSHGDYEQYF. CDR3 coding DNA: TGTGCCAGCAGCCACGGGGACTACGAGCAGTACTTC.

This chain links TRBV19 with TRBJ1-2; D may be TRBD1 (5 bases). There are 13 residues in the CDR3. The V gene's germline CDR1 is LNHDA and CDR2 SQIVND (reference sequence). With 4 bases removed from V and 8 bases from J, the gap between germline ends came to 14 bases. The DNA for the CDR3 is TGTGCCAGTAGTACCTATCAGGGTTACGGCTACACCTTC. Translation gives CASSTYQGYGYTF. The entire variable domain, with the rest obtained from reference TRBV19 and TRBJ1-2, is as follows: DGGITQSPKYLFRKEGQNVTLSCEQNLNHDAMYWYRQDPGQGLRLIYYSQIVNDFQKGDIAEGYSVSREKKESFPLTVTSAQKNPTAFYLCASSTYQGYGYTFGSGTRLTVV.

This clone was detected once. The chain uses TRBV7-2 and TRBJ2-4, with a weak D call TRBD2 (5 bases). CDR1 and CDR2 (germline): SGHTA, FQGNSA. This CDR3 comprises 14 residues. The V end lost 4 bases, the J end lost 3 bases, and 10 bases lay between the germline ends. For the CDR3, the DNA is TGTGCCAGCAGCTCAATAGGAGGCAAAAACATTCAGTACTTC. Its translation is CASSSIGGKNIQYF.

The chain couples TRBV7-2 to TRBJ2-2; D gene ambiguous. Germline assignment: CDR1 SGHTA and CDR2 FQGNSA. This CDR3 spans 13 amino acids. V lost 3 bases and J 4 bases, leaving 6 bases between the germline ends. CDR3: CASSLSRTGELFF. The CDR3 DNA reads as TGTGCCAGCAGCTTGAGCCGCACCGGGGAGCTGTTTTTT.

Here the CDR3 DNA reads TGTGCCTGGAGTGTACGAGAGGCGTTCATCAATCAGCCCCAGCATTTT. Translated: CAWSVREAFINQPQHF. The rearrangement links TRBV30 to TRBJ1-5; D is unclear. Germline V gives CDR1 GTSNPN, CDR2 SVGIG (reference sequence). V lost 0 bases and J 3 bases, leaving 15 bases between the germline ends. This CDR3 is 16 amino acids long.

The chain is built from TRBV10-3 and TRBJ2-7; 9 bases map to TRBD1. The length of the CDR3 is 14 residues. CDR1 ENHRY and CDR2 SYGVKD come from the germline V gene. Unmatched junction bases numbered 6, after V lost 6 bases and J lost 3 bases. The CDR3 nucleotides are TGTGCCATCAGGGGGACAGGGAACCTCTACGAGCAGTACTTC. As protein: CAIRGTGNLYEQYF.

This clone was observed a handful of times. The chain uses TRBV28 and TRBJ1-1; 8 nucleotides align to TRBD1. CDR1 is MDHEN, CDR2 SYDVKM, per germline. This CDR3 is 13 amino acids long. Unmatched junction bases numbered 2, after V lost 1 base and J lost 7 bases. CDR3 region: CASSLSGTGEAFF. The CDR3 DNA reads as TGTGCCAGCAGTTTATCCGGGACAGGTGAAGCTTTCTTT.

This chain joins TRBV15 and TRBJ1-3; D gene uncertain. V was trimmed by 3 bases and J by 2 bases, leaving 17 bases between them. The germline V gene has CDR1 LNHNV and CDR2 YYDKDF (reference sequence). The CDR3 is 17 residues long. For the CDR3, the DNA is TGTGCCACCAGCAGCCGACACGGTGCTGGCCCTGGAAACACCATATATTTT. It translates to CATSSRHGAGPGNTIYF.

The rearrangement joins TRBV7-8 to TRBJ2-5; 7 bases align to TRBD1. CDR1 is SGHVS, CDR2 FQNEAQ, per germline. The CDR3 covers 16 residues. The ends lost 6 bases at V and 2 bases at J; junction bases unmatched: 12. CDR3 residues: CASSPDPGTAQETQYF. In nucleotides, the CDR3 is TGTGCCAGCAGTCCCGACCCCGGGACAGCGCAAGAGACCCAGTACTTC.

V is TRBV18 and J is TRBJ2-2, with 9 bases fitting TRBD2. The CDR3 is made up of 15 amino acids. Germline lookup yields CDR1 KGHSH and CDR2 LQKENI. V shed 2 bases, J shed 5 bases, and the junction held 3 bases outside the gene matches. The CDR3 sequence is CASSPSSGGTGELFF. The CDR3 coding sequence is TGTGCCAGCTCACCATCGAGCGGGGGGACCGGGGAGCTGTTTTTT.

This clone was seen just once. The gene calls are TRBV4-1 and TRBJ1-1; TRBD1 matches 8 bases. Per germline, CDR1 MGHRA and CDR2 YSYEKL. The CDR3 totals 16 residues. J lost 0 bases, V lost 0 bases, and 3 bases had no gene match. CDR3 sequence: CASSQEGTGLNTEAFF. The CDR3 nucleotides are TGCGCCAGCAGCCAAGAAGGGACAGGATTGAACACTGAAGCTTTCTTT.

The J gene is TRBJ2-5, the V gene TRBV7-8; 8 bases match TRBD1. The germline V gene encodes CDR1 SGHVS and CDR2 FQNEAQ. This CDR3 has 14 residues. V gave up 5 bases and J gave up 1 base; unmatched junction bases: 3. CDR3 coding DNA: TGTGCCAGCAGCCTACAGGGGGTCCAAGAGACCCAGTACTTC. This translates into CASSLQGVQETQYF.

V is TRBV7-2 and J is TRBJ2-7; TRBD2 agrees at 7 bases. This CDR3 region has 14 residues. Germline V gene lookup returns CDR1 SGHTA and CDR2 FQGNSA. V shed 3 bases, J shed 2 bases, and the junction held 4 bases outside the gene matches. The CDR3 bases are TGTGCCAGCAGCTTCGGGGGGACGGCCTACGAGCAGTACTTC. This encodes CASSFGGTAYEQYF.

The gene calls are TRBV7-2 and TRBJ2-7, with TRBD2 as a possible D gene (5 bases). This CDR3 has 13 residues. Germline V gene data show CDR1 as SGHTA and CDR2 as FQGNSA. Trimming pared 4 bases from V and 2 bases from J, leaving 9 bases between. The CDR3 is CASSWEKTYEQYF. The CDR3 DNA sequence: TGTGCCAGCAGCTGGGAGAAGACCTACGAGCAGTACTTC.

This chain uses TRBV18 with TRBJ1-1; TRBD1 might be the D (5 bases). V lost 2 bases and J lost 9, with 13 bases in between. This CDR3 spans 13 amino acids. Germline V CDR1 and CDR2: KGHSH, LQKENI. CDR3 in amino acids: CASSPRSQGKAFF. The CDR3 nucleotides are TGTGCCAGCTCACCAAGAAGCCAGGGTAAAGCTTTCTTT.

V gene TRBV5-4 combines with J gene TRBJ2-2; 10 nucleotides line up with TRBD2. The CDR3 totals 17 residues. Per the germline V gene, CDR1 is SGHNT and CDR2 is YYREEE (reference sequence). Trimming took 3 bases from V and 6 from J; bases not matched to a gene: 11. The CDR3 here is CASSWGAGLARPGELFF. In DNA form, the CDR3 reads TGTGCCAGCAGCTGGGGTGCGGGACTAGCGAGGCCCGGGGAGCTGTTTTTT.

As DNA, the CDR3 is TGTGCCAGCAGAAGGTCGGGCGCCGGGGGCACCGGGGAGCTGTTTTTT. Translated, it gives CASRRSGAGGTGELFF. The rearrangement links TRBV7-9 to TRBJ2-2; D may be TRBD2 (6 bases). The CDR3 spans 16 residues. Germline V gene sequence: CDR1 SEHNR, CDR2 FQNEAQ (reference sequence). The V gene lost 6 bases and the J gene lost 4 bases, with 18 bases spanning the gap. Combining the CDR3 with reference TRBV7-9 and TRBJ2-2 gives the whole variable domain DTGVSQNPRHKITKRGQNVTFRCDPISEHNRLYWYRQTLGQGPEFLTYFQNEAQLEKSRLLSDRFSAERPKGSFSTLEIQRTEQGDSAMYLCASRRSGAGGTGELFFGEGSRLTVL.

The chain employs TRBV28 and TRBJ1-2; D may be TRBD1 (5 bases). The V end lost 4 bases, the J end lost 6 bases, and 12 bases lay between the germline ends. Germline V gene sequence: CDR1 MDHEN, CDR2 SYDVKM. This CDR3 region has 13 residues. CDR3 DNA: TGTGCCAGCAGTTATGGGGCAGGGAATGGCTACACCTTC. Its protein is CASSYGAGNGYTF.

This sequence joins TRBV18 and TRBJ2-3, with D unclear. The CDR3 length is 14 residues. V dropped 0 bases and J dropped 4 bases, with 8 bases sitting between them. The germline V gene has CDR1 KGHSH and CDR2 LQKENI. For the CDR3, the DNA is TGTGCCAGCTCACCACCATCGGTGGCAGATACGCAGTATTTT. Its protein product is CASSPPSVADTQYF.

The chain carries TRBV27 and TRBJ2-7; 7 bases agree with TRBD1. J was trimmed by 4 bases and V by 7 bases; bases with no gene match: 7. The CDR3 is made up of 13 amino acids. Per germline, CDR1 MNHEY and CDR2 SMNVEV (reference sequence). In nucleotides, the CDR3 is TGTGCCAGCACCACTCTACAGGGGTACGAGCAGTACTTC. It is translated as CASTTLQGYEQYF.

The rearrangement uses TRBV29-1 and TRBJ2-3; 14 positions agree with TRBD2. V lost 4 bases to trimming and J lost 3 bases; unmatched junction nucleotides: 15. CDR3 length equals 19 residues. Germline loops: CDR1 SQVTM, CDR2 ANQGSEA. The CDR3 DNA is TGCAGCGTTGCCGTTGTCGGGAGACTAGCGGGGGGGCAAACAGATACGCAGTATTTT. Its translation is CSVAVVGRLAGGQTDTQYF.

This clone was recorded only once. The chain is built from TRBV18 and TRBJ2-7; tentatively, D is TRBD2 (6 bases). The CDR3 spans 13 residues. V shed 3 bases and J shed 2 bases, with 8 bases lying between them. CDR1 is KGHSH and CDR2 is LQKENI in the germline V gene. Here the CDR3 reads CASSPRGTYEQYF. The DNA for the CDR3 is TGTGCCAGCTCACCCCGGGGGACCTACGAGCAGTACTTC.

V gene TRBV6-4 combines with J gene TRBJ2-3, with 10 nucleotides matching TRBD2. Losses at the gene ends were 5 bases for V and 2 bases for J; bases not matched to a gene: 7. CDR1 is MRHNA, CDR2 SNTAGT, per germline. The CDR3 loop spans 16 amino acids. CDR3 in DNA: TGTGCCAGCAGTCCTGAAGCGGGGGGGATCACAGATACGCAGTATTTT. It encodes CASSPEAGGITDTQYF.

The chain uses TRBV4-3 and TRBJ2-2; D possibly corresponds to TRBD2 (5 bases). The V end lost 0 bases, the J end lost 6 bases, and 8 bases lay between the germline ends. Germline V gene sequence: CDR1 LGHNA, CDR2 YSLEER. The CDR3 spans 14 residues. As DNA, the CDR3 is TGCGCCAGCAGCCAAGATCGAGGGCCCGGGGAGCTGTTTTTT. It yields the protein CASSQDRGPGELFF.

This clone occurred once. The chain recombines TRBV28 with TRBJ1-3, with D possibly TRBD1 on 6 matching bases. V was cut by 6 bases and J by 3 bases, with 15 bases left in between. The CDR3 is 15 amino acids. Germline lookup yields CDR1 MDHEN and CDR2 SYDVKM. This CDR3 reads CASRPTGLYGNTIYF. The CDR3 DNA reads TGTGCCAGCAGACCTACAGGGCTTTATGGAAACACCATATATTTT.

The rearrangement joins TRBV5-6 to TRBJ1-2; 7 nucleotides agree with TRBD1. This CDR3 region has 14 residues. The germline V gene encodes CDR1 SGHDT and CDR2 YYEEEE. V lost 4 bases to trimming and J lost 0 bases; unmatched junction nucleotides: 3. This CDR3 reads CASSEGQTNYGYTF. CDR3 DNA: TGTGCCAGCAGCGAGGGACAGACTAACTATGGCTACACCTTC.